This T cell receptor beta chain was obtained from a study of metastatic and nonmetastatic thyroid tumors. No patient had received any treatment before thyroid surgery. The CDR3 totals 13 residues. V shed 8 bases, J shed 12 bases, and the junction held 11 bases outside the gene matches. Germline loops: CDR1 MDHEN, CDR2 SYDVKM. MiXCR reprocessed the PCR reads for TCRdb. This sample yields under 95,000 clones, of which more than 9.5% are seen a single time; about 10% belongs to the top ten. Overall study results and limits: Malignant tumors reportedly showed significantly higher TCR beta diversity than benign nodules in both blood and tumor.

This clone was picked up many times. Its antigen is unidentified. The specimen was blood. The chain combines TRBV28 with TRBJ2-1; TRBD1 matches 9 bases. This clonotype originated in a female donor with papillary thyroid cancer or a benign thyroid nodule (not recorded which). Some clones in this sample may be carry-over from other donors' samples. The CDR3, as DNA: TGTGCCAGCGAGGGACAGGGTCAAAGGGGGCAGTTCTTC. Protein: CASEGQGQRGQFF. Complete variable domain (other parts from reference TRBV28 and TRBJ2-1): DVKVTQSSRYLVKRTGEKVFLECVQDMDHENMFWYRQDPGLGLRLIYFSYDVKMKEKGDIPEGYSVSREKKERFSLILESASTNQTSMYLCASEGQGQRGQFFGPGTRLTVL.